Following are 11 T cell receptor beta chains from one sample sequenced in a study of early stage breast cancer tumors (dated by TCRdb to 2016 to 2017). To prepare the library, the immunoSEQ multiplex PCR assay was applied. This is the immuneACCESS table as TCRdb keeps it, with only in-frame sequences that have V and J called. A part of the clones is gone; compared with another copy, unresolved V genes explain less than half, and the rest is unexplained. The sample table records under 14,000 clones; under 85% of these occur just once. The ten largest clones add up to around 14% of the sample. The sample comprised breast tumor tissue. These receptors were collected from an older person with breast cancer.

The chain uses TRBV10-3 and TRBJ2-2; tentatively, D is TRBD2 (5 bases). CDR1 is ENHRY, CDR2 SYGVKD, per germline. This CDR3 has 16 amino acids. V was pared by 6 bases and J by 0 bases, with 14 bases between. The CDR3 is CAISGGRPTNTGELFF. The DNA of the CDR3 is TGTGCCATCAGCGGAGGTCGACCAACGAACACCGGGGAGCTGTTTTTT.

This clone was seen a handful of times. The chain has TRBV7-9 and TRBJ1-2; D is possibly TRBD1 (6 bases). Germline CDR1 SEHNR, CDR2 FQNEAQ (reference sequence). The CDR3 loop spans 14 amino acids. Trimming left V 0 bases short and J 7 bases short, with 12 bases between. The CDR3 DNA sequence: TGTGCCAGCAGCTTAGCCGCAGGGGTTAGTGGCTACACCTTC. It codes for CASSLAAGVSGYTF.

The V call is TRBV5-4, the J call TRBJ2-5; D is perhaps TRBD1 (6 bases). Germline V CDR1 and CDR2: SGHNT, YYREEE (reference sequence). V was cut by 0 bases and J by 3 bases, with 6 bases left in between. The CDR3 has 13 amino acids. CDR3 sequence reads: CASSLGQEETQYF. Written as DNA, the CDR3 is TGTGCCAGCAGCTTGGGACAGGAAGAGACCCAGTACTTC.

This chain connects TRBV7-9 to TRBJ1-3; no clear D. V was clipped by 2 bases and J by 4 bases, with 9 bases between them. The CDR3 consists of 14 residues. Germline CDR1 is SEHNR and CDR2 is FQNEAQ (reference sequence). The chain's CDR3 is CASSLPGPGNTIYF. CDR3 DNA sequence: TGTGCCAGCAGCTTACCTGGGCCCGGAAACACCATATATTTT.

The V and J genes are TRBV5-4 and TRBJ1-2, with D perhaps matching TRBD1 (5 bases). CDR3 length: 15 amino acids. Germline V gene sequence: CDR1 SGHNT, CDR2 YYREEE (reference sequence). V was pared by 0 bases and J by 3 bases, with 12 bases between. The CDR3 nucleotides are TGTGCCAGCAGCTTGGGGGAGGGGTTGCACTATGGCTACACCTTC. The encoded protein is CASSLGEGLHYGYTF. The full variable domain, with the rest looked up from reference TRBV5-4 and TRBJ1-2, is ETGVTQSPTHLIKTRGQQVTLRCSSQSGHNTVSWYQQALGQGPQFIFQYYREEENGRGNFPPRFSGLQFPNYSSELNVNALELDDSALYLCASSLGEGLHYGYTFGSGTRLTVV.

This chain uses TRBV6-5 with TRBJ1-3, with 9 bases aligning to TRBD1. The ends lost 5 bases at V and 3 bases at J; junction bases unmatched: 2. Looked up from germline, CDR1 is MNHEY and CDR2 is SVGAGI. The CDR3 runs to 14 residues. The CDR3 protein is CASSQTGGGNTIYF. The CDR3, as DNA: TGTGCCAGCAGTCAGACAGGGGGTGGAAACACCATATATTTT.

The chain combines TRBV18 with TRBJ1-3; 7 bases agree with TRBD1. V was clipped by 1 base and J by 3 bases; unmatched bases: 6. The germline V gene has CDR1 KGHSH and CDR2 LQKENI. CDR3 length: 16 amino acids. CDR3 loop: CASSPLSRDSGNTIYF. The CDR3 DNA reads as TGTGCCAGCTCACCACTGAGTCGGGACAGTGGAAACACCATATATTTT. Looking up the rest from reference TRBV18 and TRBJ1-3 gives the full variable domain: NAGVMQNPRHLVRRRGQEARLRCSPMKGHSHVYWYRQLPEEGLKFMVYLQKENIIDESGMPKERFSAEFPKEGPSILRIQQVVRGDSAAYFCASSPLSRDSGNTIYFGEGSWLTVV.

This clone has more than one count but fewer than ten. The CDR3 DNA follows: TGTGCCAGTAGCCGGGACAGGGAGGTGTCCGGGGAGCTGTTTTTT. Its protein product is CASSRDREVSGELFF. The chain recombines TRBV19 with TRBJ2-2, with 9 bases identical to TRBD1. The trim removed 6 bases at V and 6 bases at J, leaving 8 bases unmatched. Germline loops: CDR1 LNHDA, CDR2 SQIVND (reference sequence). The CDR3 has 15 residues.

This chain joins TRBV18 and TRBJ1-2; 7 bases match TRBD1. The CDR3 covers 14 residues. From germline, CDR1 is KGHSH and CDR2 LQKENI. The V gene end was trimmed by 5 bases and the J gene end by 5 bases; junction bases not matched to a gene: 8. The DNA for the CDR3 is TGTGCCAGCTCAAGATTGGACAGGACTTATGGCTACACCTTC. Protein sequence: CASSRLDRTYGYTF.

Here the CDR3 DNA reads TGCAGCGTTGCAGACAGGGGGCTACACCAAGAGACCCAGTACTTC. Its translation: CSVADRGLHQETQYF. The V and J genes are TRBV29-1 and TRBJ2-5; 10 bases fit TRBD1. The V segment lost 4 bases and the J segment 0 bases; nucleotides outside the gene matches: 5. Germline V CDR1 and CDR2: SQVTM, ANQGSEA. The CDR3 contains 15 residues.

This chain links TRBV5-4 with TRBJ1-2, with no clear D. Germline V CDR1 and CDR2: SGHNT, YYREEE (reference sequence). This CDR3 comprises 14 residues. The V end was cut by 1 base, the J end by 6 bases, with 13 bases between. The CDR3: CASSLFSGSHGYTF. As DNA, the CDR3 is TGTGCCAGCAGCTTGTTTTCCGGGTCTCATGGCTACACCTTC.